This T cell receptor (beta chain) comes out of a study of shared clonotypes between healthy human individuals. Points from the study as a whole: Generation of non-shared clonotypes was less probable than generation of clonotypes shared by all four donors. Measured sharing among donors was expected to vary with sequencing depth. In having few donors, the study represented limited genetic and exposure-history diversity.

The repertoire was sequenced with immunoSEQ multiplex PCR; TCRdb's copy has only in-frame clones and lacks some. The repertoire holds approximately 1,500,000 clones, with 96% as singletons. A remark on this clone: No antigen is known for it.

Those who donated were healthy HIV-negative adults, with no recent acute infections or vaccinations reported. The ends lost 7 bases at V and 6 bases at J; junction bases unmatched: 9. The CDR3 covers 15 residues. CDR1 MDHEN and CDR2 SYDVKM come from the germline V gene. Sequencing used naive CD4+ T cells sorted from blood. Subset given: CD45RA+ positively selected. The chain combines TRBV28 with TRBJ1-5; 10 bases line up with TRBD1. This sequence was found in a man aged 25 to 40 in good health. CDR3 nucleotide sequence: TGTGCCAGCACCGAAGGGACAGGGGTGTTTCAGCCCCAGCATTTT. Amino acids: CASTEGTGVFQPQHF.